The source of this TCR beta chain is a study of CD8+ T cells in alopecia areata. In the study overall: Treated patients were dosed with oral tofacitinib, taking 5 to 10 mg twice daily. Tofacitinib was given for 6 to 18 months, then stopped for 6 months.

The germline gives CDR1 SGHTA, CDR2 FQGNSA. V was pared by 5 bases and J by 2 bases, with 6 bases between. The CDR3 loop spans 12 amino acids. Punch biopsies of lesional scalp, plus peripheral blood, were taken from alopecia areata patients. As regards this clone: The antigen remains undetermined. In the same sample, other DNA sequences code for this CDR3.

Broader study findings: Among patients, TCR sharing was less clear than in mice, a difference possibly due in part to HLA diversity in the patient population.

Following RNA extraction, reverse transcription yielded cDNA that acted as the sequencing template. Data came from immunoSEQ multiplex PCR; TCRdb stores just in-frame clones and leaves some out. This sample yields 69,000 or so clones, of which approximately 58% are seen a single time; approximately 15% belongs to the top ten. The TCR sequence derives from a human donor with alopecia areata. The material sequenced was CD8+ T cells sorted from blood, taken at week 0. V gene TRBV7-2 combines with J gene TRBJ1-1; D not resolved. The CDR3, as DNA: TGTGCCAGCAGCCCCAGTAACACTGAAGCTTTCTTT. This translates into CASSPSNTEAFF. The complete variable domain, with remaining parts taken from reference TRBV7-2 and TRBJ1-1, reads GAGVSQSPSNKVTEKGKDVELRCDPISGHTALYWYRQSLGQGLEFLIYFQGNSAPDKSGLPSDRFSAERTGGSVSTLTIQRTQQEDSAVYLCASSPSNTEAFFGQGTRLTVV.